Following are 2 T cell receptor beta chains from one sample sequenced in a study of Ad26.COV2.S vaccination and SARS-CoV-2 variants listed by TCRdb under 2021. Library preparation was by the immunoSEQ multiplex PCR assay. Entries here come from immuneACCESS through TCRdb and include only in-frame sequences with V and J called. Some clones fail to appear in such tables; in the studies checked, an unresolved V gene covers under half of the shortfall, and the cause of the remainder is unknown. For this sample there are 250,000 or so clones; approximately 90% appear just once. Jointly, the top ten make up roughly 3% of the sample. Sample treatment or condition, as interpreted from the label and publication: roughly 18 received Ad26.COV2.S at low or high dose, single or two shots; roughly 5 received placebo; per-sample allocation not given. Repertoires of vaccine and placebo recipients were sequenced from samples taken on day 63 after the first injection.

Sequences were derived from peripheral blood, sampled in a trial of Ad26.COV2.S vaccine versus placebo. Source of these receptors: a person aged 18-65 years who received the Ad26.COV2.S COVID-19 vaccine or a placebo.

V usage is TRBV19 and J usage is TRBJ1-1, with D maybe TRBD1 (5 bases). V was shortened by 3 bases and J by 0 bases, with 8 bases between the two germline ends. This CDR3 spans 14 amino acids. Germline V gene lookup returns CDR1 LNHDA and CDR2 SQIVND (reference sequence). The CDR3 nucleotides are TGTGCCAGTAGTATGGGACTCCTGAACACTGAAGCTTTCTTT. It yields the protein CASSMGLLNTEAFF.

The chain uses TRBV4-3 and TRBJ1-2; 9 nucleotides align to TRBD1. From germline, CDR1 is LGHNA and CDR2 YSLEER. The CDR3 is 17 amino acids. V shed 3 bases, J shed 0 bases, and the junction held 8 bases outside the gene matches. CDR3 bases: TGCGCCAGCAGCCACGGACAGGGGTTTGGCGCTAACTATGGCTACACCTTC. It specifies CASSHGQGFGANYGYTF.